A selection of T cell receptor beta chains follows, all from one sample in a study of T cell repertoires in cytomegalovirus infection. TCRdb redid the calling of the reads with MiXCR, one entry per CDR3 protein. The data show 740,000 or so distinct CDR3 sequences, with less than 40% seen just once and around 2.8% held by the top ten. Input material: PBMCs. The receptor set was obtained from a human donor in good health (CMV status not recorded). Some clones in this sample may be carry-over from other donors' samples. Both conserved end residues are part of each CDR3. D genes are given only for firm matches. A row's size may be missing; if present it is once, few, many or a size class.

.	TRBJ2-3	.	15	TRBV7-9	CASSLDGGLTDTQYF	TGTGCCAGCAGCTTAGATGGGGGTCTCACAGATACGCAGTATTTT
.	TRBJ2-1	.	13	TRBV20-1	CSARDYSYNEQFF	TGCAGTGCTAGAGATTACTCTTACAATGAGCAGTTCTTC
.	TRBJ1-3	.	15	TRBV7-9	CASSLNTGWGNTIYF	TGTGCCAGCAGCTTAAACACGGGATGGGGAAACACCATATATTTT
.	TRBJ2-7	.	13	TRBV14	CASSPRRVYEQYF	TGTGCCAGCAGCCCCCGTAGGGTCTACGAGCAGTACTTC
TRBD2	TRBJ2-1	few	15	TRBV28	CASSFDSGMGNEQFF	TGTGCCAGCAGTTTTGACAGCGGGATGGGGAATGAGCAGTTCTTC
TRBD2	TRBJ2-5	.	13	TRBV20-1	CSAGLAGIETQYF	TGCAGTGCTGGACTAGCGGGAATAGAGACCCAGTACTTC
TRBD1	TRBJ1-4	.	16	TRBV28	CASSLGGQGDNEKLFF	TGTGCCAGCAGTTTAGGGGGACAGGGAGATAATGAAAAACTGTTTTTT
.	TRBJ1-2	.	12	TRBV2	CASRAMLYGYTF	TGTGCCAGCAGGGCCATGCTCTATGGCTACACCTTC
.	TRBJ2-2	.	13	TRBV6-1	CASSVQSTGELFF	TGTGCCAGCAGTGTCCAGAGTACCGGGGAGCTGTTTTTT
.	TRBJ2-1	.	13	TRBV12-3/TRBV12-4	CASSLMGANEQFF	TGTGCCAGCAGTTTGATGGGGGCTAATGAGCAGTTCTTC
.	TRBJ2-2	.	16	TRBV28	CASSSPRGLNTGELFF	TGTGCCAGCAGTTCCCCGCGGGGGCTGAACACCGGGGAGCTGTTTTTT
.	TRBJ2-5	.	13	TRBV5-6	CASSLVEQETQYF	TGTGCCAGCAGCTTGGTAGAGCAAGAGACCCAGTACTTC
.	TRBJ2-5	.	19	TRBV9	CASSARADRGLAGAETQYF	TGTGCCAGCAGCGCCCGGGCGGACAGGGGGCTAGCGGGAGCGGAGACCCAGTACTTC
.	TRBJ1-1	few	16	TRBV5-1	CASSSTPGQMNTEAFF	TGCGCCAGCAGTTCTACACCGGGACAAATGAACACTGAAGCTTTCTTT
TRBD2	TRBJ2-1	few	12	TRBV29-1	CSVDPGRDEQFF	TGCAGCGTTGACCCAGGGAGGGATGAGCAGTTCTTC
TRBD1	TRBJ1-4	.	15	TRBV18	CASSPGGTGDEKLFF	TGTGCCAGCTCACCTGGCGGGACAGGGGATGAAAAACTGTTTTTT
.	TRBJ2-5	.	13	TRBV19	CASSPVLGETQYF	TGTGCCAGTAGTCCAGTTTTGGGAGAGACCCAGTACTTC
.	TRBJ1-5	many	13	TRBV7-6	CASSLAAHQPQHF	TGTGCCAGCAGCTTAGCGGCGCACCAGCCCCAGCATTTT
.	TRBJ1-1	.	15	TRBV11-2	CASSLDPWRMAEAFF	TGTGCCAGCAGCTTAGACCCTTGGAGGATGGCTGAAGCTTTCTTT
TRBD2	TRBJ2-5	many	14	TRBV7-2	CASRTSGRQETQYF	TGTGCCAGCAGGACTAGCGGGAGGCAAGAGACCCAGTACTTC
TRBD2	TRBJ2-5	.	15	TRBV11-2	CASRSSGRVRETQYF	TGTGCCAGCAGATCTAGCGGGAGGGTTAGAGAGACCCAGTACTTC
TRBD1	TRBJ1-1	.	15	TRBV7-6	CARSQTGNANTEAFF	TGTGCCAGAAGCCAGACAGGGAACGCGAACACTGAAGCTTTCTTT